The T cell receptor beta chain under discussion was sequenced for a study of technical replicates of blood from a handful of donors. The table came from immunoSEQ multiplex PCR; TCRdb's copy has only in-frame clones and leaves some out. This table has tens of thousands of clones, 94% appearing once. The V gene end was trimmed by 3 bases and the J gene end by 6 bases; junction bases not matched to a gene: 11. Germline-derived CDR1 and CDR2 are MDHEN and SYDVKM. This CDR3 contains 16 residues. This clonotype originated in a human donor in good health. The source material was T cells isolated from PBMCs. The gene calls are TRBV28 and TRBJ1-3; 7 bases fit TRBD1. CDR3 bases: TGTGCCAGCAGTTTCGCCCGGAGGGGGCCTTCAAACACCATATATTTT. Translating gives CASSFARRGPSNTIYF.